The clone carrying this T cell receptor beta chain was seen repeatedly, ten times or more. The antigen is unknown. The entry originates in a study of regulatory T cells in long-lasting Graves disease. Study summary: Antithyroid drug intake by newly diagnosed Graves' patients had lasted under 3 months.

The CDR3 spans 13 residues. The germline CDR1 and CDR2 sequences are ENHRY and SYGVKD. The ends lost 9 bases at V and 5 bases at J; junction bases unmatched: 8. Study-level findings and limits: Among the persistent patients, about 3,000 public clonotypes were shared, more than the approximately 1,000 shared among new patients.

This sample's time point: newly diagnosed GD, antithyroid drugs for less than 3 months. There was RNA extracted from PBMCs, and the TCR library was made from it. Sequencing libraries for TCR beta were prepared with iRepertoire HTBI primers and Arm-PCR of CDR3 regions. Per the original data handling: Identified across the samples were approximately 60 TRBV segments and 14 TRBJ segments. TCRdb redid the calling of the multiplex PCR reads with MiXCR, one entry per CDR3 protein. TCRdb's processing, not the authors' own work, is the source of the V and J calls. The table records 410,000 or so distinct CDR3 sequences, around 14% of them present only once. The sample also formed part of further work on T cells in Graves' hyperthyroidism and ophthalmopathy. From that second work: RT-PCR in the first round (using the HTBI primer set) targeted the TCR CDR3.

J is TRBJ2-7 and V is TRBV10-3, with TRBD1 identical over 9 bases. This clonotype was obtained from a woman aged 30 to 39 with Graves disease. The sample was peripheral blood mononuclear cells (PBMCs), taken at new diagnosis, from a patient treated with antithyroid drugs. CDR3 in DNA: TGTGCCATTAATCCGGGACAGGGCCACGAGCAGTACTTC. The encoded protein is CAINPGQGHEQYF.